These 8 T cell receptor beta chains were all obtained from the same sample, sequenced in a study of blood T cell repertoires in COVID-19. Clones were read by immunoSEQ multiplex PCR, and TCRdb kept only the in-frame ones, dropping some. The sample carries some 65,000 clones, 93% recorded once. What was sequenced was peripheral blood. The receptors shown here come from a man aged 65 to 85 with active COVID-19.

The CDR3 nucleotides read TGTGCCACGCGAGTGGCGGGGGGCCTGAGCACAGATACGCAGTATTTT. Protein: CATRVAGGLSTDTQYF. The V gene is TRBV2, the J gene TRBJ2-3; TRBD2 agrees at 8 bases. CDR3 length: 16 amino acids. Germline trimming cut 10 bases from V and 0 bases from J; bases unmatched to any gene: 12. CDR1 and CDR2 (germline): SNHLY, FYNNEI.

The chain has TRBV28 and TRBJ1-2, with 9 bases matching TRBD1. The trim removed 3 bases at V and 6 bases at J, leaving 11 bases unmatched. This CDR3 has 16 amino acids. Germline CDR1 and CDR2: MDHEN and SYDVKM. The CDR3 nucleotides read TGTGCCAGCAGTTTTACCGTCACAGGGGGCGCGGATGGCTACACCTTC. Amino acid sequence: CASSFTVTGGADGYTF.

The J gene is TRBJ2-2, the V gene TRBV6-6, with a weak D call TRBD2 (6 bases). The CDR3 has 15 amino acids. In germline, CDR1 is MNHNY, CDR2 SVGAGI (reference sequence). Trimming shortened V by 4 bases and J by 1 base, and 10 bases separated the two germline ends. CDR3 DNA: TGTGCCAGCAGTTCAGGGACTCAGAACACCGGGGAGCTGTTTTTT. This sequence encodes CASSSGTQNTGELFF.

The chain employs TRBV28 and TRBJ2-7; TRBD2 matches 7 bases. The J segment lost 2 bases and the V segment lost 6 bases, leaving 10 bases of the junction unmatched. Germline V CDR1 and CDR2: MDHEN, SYDVKM. This CDR3 contains 15 residues. The CDR3, as DNA: TGTGCCAGCAGCGCGGGGGTGACGGAGGCCTACGAGCAGTACGTC. It is translated as CASSAGVTEAYEQYV.

The chain carries TRBV9 and TRBJ1-6, with D perhaps TRBD1 (6 bases). Trimming took 4 bases from V and 9 from J, leaving 23 bases between them. This CDR3 comprises 17 residues. Germline V CDR1 and CDR2: SGDLS, YYNGEE. The CDR3 sequence is CASSPLPGDLIASPLHF. The CDR3 nucleotides are TGTGCCAGCAGCCCCCTACCAGGGGACCTTATCGCTTCACCCCTCCACTTT.

The chain links TRBV28 to TRBJ1-5; D ambiguous. The V end lost 3 bases, the J end lost 6 bases, and 6 bases lay between the germline ends. CDR3 length equals 12 residues. Per the germline V gene, CDR1 is MDHEN and CDR2 is SYDVKM. The CDR3 DNA is TGTGCCAGCAGTTTTAATCCTCAGCCCCAGCATTTT. Residues: CASSFNPQPQHF.

This chain uses TRBV10-1 with TRBJ2-1; 9 nucleotides match TRBD1. V gave up 0 bases and J gave up 7 bases; unmatched junction bases: 4. Germline V lookup: CDR1 WNHNN, CDR2 SYGVQD (reference sequence). CDR3 length: 15 residues. In DNA form, the CDR3 reads TGCGCCAGCAGTGAGTCCGGGACAGGGTCTAATGAGCAGTTCTTC. Amino acids: CASSESGTGSNEQFF.

The V call is TRBV7-2, the J call TRBJ2-7; 11 bases agree with TRBD2. CDR1 is SGHTA and CDR2 is FQGNSA in the germline V gene. This CDR3 is 15 amino acids long. With 5 bases clipped from V and 2 bases from J, the junction kept 5 bases outside the gene matches. CDR3 in DNA: TGTGCCAGCAGCGTTCTAGCGGGGGGACCCTACGAGCAGTACTTC. As protein: CASSVLAGGPYEQYF.